This record looks at one T cell receptor (beta chain) sequence and its context. Its antigen is as yet unknown. The protocol was immunoSEQ multiplex PCR, while the TCRdb copy is restricted to in-frame clones and leaves out a portion. This sample carries approximately 150,000 clones, about 92% of them seen once, and the ten largest clones take roughly 12%. The sample originates from a study of T cell responses to AZD1222 COVID-19 vaccine. The CDR3 runs 16 residues. Germline V gives CDR1 KGHDR, CDR2 SFDVKD. V gave up 3 bases and J gave up 6 bases; unmatched junction bases: 11. Notes on the study in general: Reports indicate that nearly half of spike-specific TCRs are directed at unmutated variant regions.

The TCR originated in an adult who had recovered from COVID-19. Sequenced material: peripheral blood, taken after recovery from COVID-19. The V and J genes are TRBV24-1 and TRBJ2-7, with TRBD1 identical over 9 bases. The CDR3 region has the DNA TGTGCCACCAGTGATGGCCCCGGGACAGGGAAGATCGAGCAGTACTTC. Encoded protein: CATSDGPGTGKIEQYF.